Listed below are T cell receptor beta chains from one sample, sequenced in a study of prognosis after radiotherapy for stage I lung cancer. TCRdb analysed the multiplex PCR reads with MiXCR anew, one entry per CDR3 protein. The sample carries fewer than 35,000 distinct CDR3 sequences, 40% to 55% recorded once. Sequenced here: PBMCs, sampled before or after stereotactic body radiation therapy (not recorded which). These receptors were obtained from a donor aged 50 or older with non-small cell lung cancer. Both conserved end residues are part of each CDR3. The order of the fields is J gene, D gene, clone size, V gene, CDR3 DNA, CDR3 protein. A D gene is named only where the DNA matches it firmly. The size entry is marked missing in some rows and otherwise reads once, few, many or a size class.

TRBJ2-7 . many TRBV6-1 TGTGCCAGCAGTGTGGACATGACCTACGAGCAGTACTTC CASSVDMTYEQYF
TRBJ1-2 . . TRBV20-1 TGCAGTGCTAGATACCACCAAGGGGTTTACACCTTC CSARYHQGVYTF
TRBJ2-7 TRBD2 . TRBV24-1 TGTGCCACCAGTGATTTGATAGCGGGATTAATGGACGAGCAGTACTTC CATSDLIAGLMDEQYF
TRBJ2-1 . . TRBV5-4 TGTGCCAGCAGCTTGTCTCCGGAGAGCTCCTACAATGAGCAGTTCTTC CASSLSPESSYNEQFF
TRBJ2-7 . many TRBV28 TGTGCCAGCAGTTTAACGGCGGATAACTCCTACGAGCAGTACTTC CASSLTADNSYEQYF
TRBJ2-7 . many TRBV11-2 TGTGCCAGCAGCTCAATTATAAGGAGCGGTGAGCAGTACTTC CASSSIIRSGEQYF
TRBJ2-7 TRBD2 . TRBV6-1 TGTGTCACCAAATCCGGACTAGCGGGAGTCTACGAGCAGTACTTC CVTKSGLAGVYEQYF
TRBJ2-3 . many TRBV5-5 TGTGCCAGCAGCTTCCTAAGAACAGATACGCAGTATTTT CASSFLRTDTQYF
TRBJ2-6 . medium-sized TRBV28 TGTGCCAGCAGTTCCCCGGGACAATCCGGGGCCAACGTCCTGACTTTC CASSSPGQSGANVLTF
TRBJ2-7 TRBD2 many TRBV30 TGTGCCTGTCTAGCTAGCGGACTCTACGAGCAGTACTTC CACLASGLYEQYF
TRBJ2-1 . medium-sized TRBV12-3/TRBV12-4 TGTGCCAGCGTATTAAGTAGGGGGGCACGAAACAATGAGCAGTTCTTC CASVLSRGARNNEQFF
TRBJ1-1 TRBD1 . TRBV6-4 TGTGCCAGCAGCGACAAGACAGGGGTCGGAAGCACTGAAGCTTTCTTT CASSDKTGVGSTEAFF
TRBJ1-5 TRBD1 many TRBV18 TGTGCCAGCTCACCCGGGACAGTCAATCAGCCCCAGCATTTT CASSPGTVNQPQHF
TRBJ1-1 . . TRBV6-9 TGTGCCAGCAGTTATTGTCTCGCAGCTTTCTTT CASSYCLAAFF
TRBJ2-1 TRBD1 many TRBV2 TGTGCCAGCAGTCAGGGGGTTAATGAGCAGTTCTTC CASSQGVNEQFF
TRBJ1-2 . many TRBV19 TGTGCCAGTAGTATAGGGCAGGAATATGGCTACACCTTC CASSIGQEYGYTF
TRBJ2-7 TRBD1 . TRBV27 TGTGCCAGCAGTTCCCCCGACAGGGGCCACGAGCAGTACTTC CASSSPDRGHEQYF
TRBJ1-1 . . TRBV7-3 TGTGCCAGCAGTAGTCTAGCCCCGAACACTGAAGCTTTCTTT CASSSLAPNTEAFF
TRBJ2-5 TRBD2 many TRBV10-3 TGTGCCATCAGTGCTGGGGGACTACGAGAGACCCAGTACTTC CAISAGGLRETQYF
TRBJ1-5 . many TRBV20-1 TGCAGTGCTAGGAGCAGCCTCAATCAGCCCCAGCATTTT CSARSSLNQPQHF
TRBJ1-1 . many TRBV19 TGTGCCAGTAGTACCAGGGGCGGAACTGAAGCTTTCTTT CASSTRGGTEAFF
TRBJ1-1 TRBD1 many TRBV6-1 TGTGCCAGCAGTAACGGGATGGGACAGGGGGCATGGAACACTGAAGCTTTCTTT CASSNGMGQGAWNTEAFF